The T cell receptor beta chain under discussion was sequenced for a study of blood T cell repertoires in COVID-19. CDR1 DFQATT and CDR2 SNEGSKA come from the germline V gene (reference sequence). This CDR3 contains 11 residues. Trimming cost V 6 bases and J 8 bases, with 10 bases left between them. Methods used by the authors: Amplified reference gene primers provided the basis for estimating nucleated cell counts. Assay used: immunoSEQ multiplex PCR; TCRdb lists only in-frame clones, some missing. V, J and clone size were drawn from that table, and D and trimming were deduced from the DNA. The repertoire consists of tens of thousands of clones, with roughly nine tenths occurring once and the leading ten covering approximately 8.9%.

This rearrangement joins TRBV20-1 to TRBJ1-4, with D unresolved. This clonotype was sampled from an elderly man with acute or convalescent COVID-19. The specimen sequenced was peripheral blood. CDR3 nucleotide sequence: TGCAGTGCGGGCGAAGTGGAAAAACTGTTTTTT. Translating gives CSAGEVEKLFF.